This T cell receptor beta chain was identified during a study of spatial heterogeneity in lung cancer. Specified time point: sample taken at primary tumor resection. No cell sorting; template was whole RNA from tumor, lung tissue or PBMC. V was pared by 3 bases and J by 0 bases, with 5 bases between. CDR1 and CDR2 from the germline V gene are SGHTA and FQGNSA. The CDR3 extends over 13 amino acids. This clonotype appeared many times. One entry per CDR3 protein, called by TCRdb with MiXCR from the 5' RACE reads. The sample shows 50,000 to 65,000 distinct CDR3 sequences, roughly 7% of them seen only once.

The gene calls are TRBV7-2 and TRBJ1-2, with D tentatively TRBD1 (5 bases). This clonotype was obtained from a female donor with early-stage non-small cell lung cancer. The sequences come from PBMCs, collected at surgery. The CDR3 protein is CASSLGPNYGYTF. The CDR3 coding sequence is TGTGCCAGCAGCTTGGGGCCTAACTATGGCTACACCTTC.